This is a list of T cell receptor beta chains from one sample in a study of Ad26.COV2.S vaccination and SARS-CoV-2 variants. The method was immunoSEQ multiplex PCR; TCRdb's version includes in-frame clones alone and lacks a portion of them. This table holds about 350,000 clones, about 91% found once. Sequences were derived from peripheral blood, sampled after recovery from COVID-19. All receptors derive from a human donor who had recovered from COVID-19. Each CDR3 is given with its conserved first and last residue. The D gene is left open where the match is weak. Clone size is shown for a subset of rows, as once, few, many or a class of expanded clone.

clone size,D gene,J gene,V gene,CDR3 DNA,CDR3 protein
-,-,TRBJ2-6,TRBV6-5,TGTGCCAGCAGTTACTCATTCCCAACCGGGGCCAACGTCCTGACTTTC,CASSYSFPTGANVLTF
-,-,TRBJ2-3,TRBV7-2,TGTGCCAGCAGCCCACCCACAGATACGCAGTATTTT,CASSPPTDTQYF
-,TRBD1,TRBJ2-5,TRBV16,TGTGCCAGCAGCCAATATGCTGCAGGGGGCGGTGAGACCCAGTACTTC,CASSQYAAGGGETQYF
-,-,TRBJ1-4,TRBV11-2,TGTGCCAGCAGCTTAGATCTGGACGTCCGTAATGAAAAACTGTTTTTT,CASSLDLDVRNEKLFF
-,TRBD1,TRBJ1-2,TRBV4-1,TGCGCCAGCAGCCAACGGGACAGGGGAGGTGACGGCTACACCTTC,CASSQRDRGGDGYTF
-,-,TRBJ2-1,TRBV29-1,TGCAGCGTTGAAGATTGGGCAGACCGGAACCAGCAGTTCTTC,CSVEDWADRNQQFF
-,-,TRBJ2-7,TRBV10-3,TGTGCCATCAGTGAGTCAAGATTTTATACCTACGAGCAGTACTTC,CAISESRFYTYEQYF
-,TRBD2,TRBJ2-1,TRBV7-2,TGTGCCAGCAGGGGACTAGCGGGGGGGACGGATTACAATGAGCAGTTCTTC,CASRGLAGGTDYNEQFF
-,-,TRBJ2-6,TRBV7-9,TGTGCCAGCAGCCGCAGGCGGGACTCTGGGGCCAACGTCCTGACTTTC,CASSRRRDSGANVLTF
-,-,TRBJ1-2,TRBV15,TGTGCCACCACGGAAACAGAATCGTTCTATGGCTACACCTTC,CATTETESFYGYTF
-,-,TRBJ1-2,TRBV6-5,TGTGCCAGCAGTCCATTCGCTACAGGGAACTATGGCTACACCTTC,CASSPFATGNYGYTF
-,-,TRBJ2-1,TRBV6-4,TGTGCCAGCAGTGACGGGTCCGTCTACAATGAGCAGTTCTTC,CASSDGSVYNEQFF
-,-,TRBJ2-2,TRBV27,TGTGCCAGCAGTTTTTCCCAGGGCTATAACACCGGGGAGCTGTTTTTT,CASSFSQGYNTGELFF
-,-,TRBJ1-1,TRBV14,TGTGCCAGCAGCGGCCGTTGGGGAGGGTTGAACACTGAAGCTTTCTTT,CASSGRWGGLNTEAFF
-,TRBD1,TRBJ1-1,TRBV29-1,TGCAGCGTCGGGACAGTAAACACTGAAGCTTTCTTT,CSVGTVNTEAFF
-,-,TRBJ2-3,TRBV3-1/TRBV3-2,TGTGCCAGCAGCCAAGCCCACGGACACCTAAGCACAGATACGCAGTATTTT,CASSQAHGHLSTDTQYF
few,-,TRBJ1-2,TRBV7-8,TGTGCCAGCAGCCCCTCGGGGTATGGCTACACCTTC,CASSPSGYGYTF
-,TRBD2,TRBJ2-1,TRBV9,TGTGCCAGCAGCTTGGGACTAGCGGGGGGGCCCTACAATGAGCAGTTCTTC,CASSLGLAGGPYNEQFF
-,TRBD1,TRBJ1-5,TRBV15,TGTGCCACCAGCAGACCGTTTCAGGGGGCACGCAATCAGCCCCAGCATTTT,CATSRPFQGARNQPQHF
-,TRBD2,TRBJ2-1,TRBV13,TGTGCCAGCAGCTTAGAGTGGTCCAGCGGGGAGTATGAGCAGTTCTTC,CASSLEWSSGEYEQFF
-,-,TRBJ1-1,TRBV7-2,TGTGCCAGCAGCTTGGGATTTCTGAACACTGAAGCTTTCTTT,CASSLGFLNTEAFF
-,-,TRBJ1-4,TRBV19,TGTGCCAGTAGTATACAGGGTCCAATTAATGAAAAACTGTTTTTT,CASSIQGPINEKLFF
-,TRBD1,TRBJ1-5,TRBV5-4,TGTGCCAGCAGCTACGGACAGGGGGGAGTCAATCAGCCCCAGCATTTT,CASSYGQGGVNQPQHF
-,-,TRBJ1-2,TRBV20-1,TGCAGTCGAGGTCGGGGCTACACCTTC,CSRGRGYTF
-,-,TRBJ1-3,TRBV28,TGTGCCAGCAGTTCGGCCGGAAACACCATATATTTT,CASSSAGNTIYF
-,-,TRBJ1-1,TRBV12-2,TGTGCAAGTCGCTTACAACGGCCCAACACTGAAGCTTTCTTT,CASRLQRPNTEAFF
-,-,TRBJ1-1,TRBV19,TGTGCCAGTAGTGAAACAAAGAACACTGAAGCTTTCTTT,CASSETKNTEAFF
-,-,TRBJ1-5,TRBV11-2,TGTGCCAGCAGCCCGGGTGGCAATCAGCCCCAGCATTTT,CASSPGGNQPQHF
-,-,TRBJ1-2,TRBV6-5,TGTGCCAGCAGTTACTCCGGGCCCTGGGGCTATGGCTACACCTTC,CASSYSGPWGYGYTF
-,TRBD2,TRBJ2-3,TRBV9,TGTGCCAGCAGCGTCCCCCGGCAGGGGCTAGCGGGGGTGAGCACAGATACGCAGTATTTT,CASSVPRQGLAGVSTDTQYF
-,TRBD2,TRBJ2-1,TRBV3-1/TRBV3-2,TGTGCCAGCAGCCAAGTATTCCTAGCGGGGAATGAGCAGTTCTTC,CASSQVFLAGNEQFF
-,-,TRBJ1-2,TRBV5-4,TGTGCCAGCAGGCTACAGGGAGCTAACTATGGCTACACCTTC,CASRLQGANYGYTF
-,TRBD1,TRBJ1-3,TRBV6-2/TRBV6-3,TGTGCCAGCAGTTACGATACAGGGGTCTCTGGAAACACCATATATTTT,CASSYDTGVSGNTIYF
-,-,TRBJ1-2,TRBV24-1,TGTGCCACCAGTGACCGGGGAGGCTATGGCTACACCTTC,CATSDRGGYGYTF
-,-,TRBJ2-7,TRBV5-1,TGCGCCAGCAGCTCGACAGTAGTAAGTCACGAGCAGTACTTC,CASSSTVVSHEQYF
-,-,TRBJ2-5,TRBV7-3,TGTGCCAGCAGCTCCTCAGGGGGGGTCCAAGAGACCCAGTACTTC,CASSSSGGVQETQYF
-,-,TRBJ1-2,TRBV5-8,TGTGCCAGCAGCTCTGATGGCAGCCCAATACGCCACTATGGCTACACCTTC,CASSSDGSPIRHYGYTF
-,-,TRBJ1-1,TRBV6-4,TGTGCCAGCAGTGACTCATCAGGAGGAGACACTGAAGCTTTCTTT,CASSDSSGGDTEAFF
-,TRBD2,TRBJ2-3,TRBV3-1/TRBV3-2,TGTGCCAGCAGCCAAGAGAGGATAGCGGGGTACACAGATACGCAGTATTTT,CASSQERIAGYTDTQYF
once,-,TRBJ1-2,TRBV4-1,TGCGCCAGCAGCCAAGACGAATCTCAGGTCTATGGCTACACCTTC,CASSQDESQVYGYTF
-,-,TRBJ2-5,TRBV11-1,TGTGCCAGCAGCTTAGCTGACGAGACCCAGTACTTC,CASSLADETQYF
-,-,TRBJ2-7,TRBV5-1,TGCGCCAGCAGCTACGGGACGGGATCCTACGAGCAGTACTTC,CASSYGTGSYEQYF
-,-,TRBJ2-5,TRBV9,TGTGCCAGCAGCCCACTTGGGGAGACCCAGTACTTC,CASSPLGETQYF
-,-,TRBJ1-1,TRBV6-6,TGTGCCACCTACCGGGGGGCTGAAGCTTTCTTT,CATYRGAEAFF
-,-,TRBJ2-7,TRBV5-6,TGTGCCAGCAGCTTTGCAGGCAGAACCTACGAGCAGTACTTC,CASSFAGRTYEQYF
-,-,TRBJ1-3,TRBV6-5,TGTGCCAGCAGTCGACAGAACTCTGGAAACACCATATATTTT,CASSRQNSGNTIYF
-,-,TRBJ2-3,TRBV5-1,TGCGCCAGCACCGATTCGGCCCTCGATACGCAGTATTTT,CASTDSALDTQYF
-,TRBD1,TRBJ2-2,TRBV7-3,TGTGCCAGCAGCGTCGACAGGGACGGGGAGCTGTTTTTT,CASSVDRDGELFF
few,-,TRBJ1-2,TRBV4-1,TGCGCCAGCAGCCTCCCCGACAGGCCGAACTATGGCTACACCTTC,CASSLPDRPNYGYTF
-,-,TRBJ2-3,TRBV13,TGTGCCAGCAGCTTAGGGGGGCGCCCCCCCGGAGATACGCAGTATTTT,CASSLGGRPPGDTQYF
once,TRBD1,TRBJ2-1,TRBV15,TGTGCCACCAGCGTCCGGGACAGATACAATGAGCAGTTCTTC,CATSVRDRYNEQFF
-,TRBD1,TRBJ2-7,TRBV18,TGTGCCAGCTCCCCGGGACAGCCCCCGGCCTACGAGCAGTACTTC,CASSPGQPPAYEQYF
-,TRBD1,TRBJ2-7,TRBV6-4,TGTGCCAGCAGTGCCGGGACAGGGGGCTCCTACGAGCAGTACTTC,CASSAGTGGSYEQYF
-,TRBD1,TRBJ2-7,TRBV27,TGTGCCAGCAGTTTAAGTCCCGACAGGGTCGGCGAGCAGTACTTC,CASSLSPDRVGEQYF
-,-,TRBJ2-5,TRBV6-5,TGTGCCAGCAGCCTGGGACCTGAGACCCAGTACTTC,CASSLGPETQYF
once,TRBD1,TRBJ1-1,TRBV7-9,TGTGCCAGCAGCTACGACAGGGGTGACACTGAAGCTTTCTTT,CASSYDRGDTEAFF
-,TRBD1,TRBJ2-7,TRBV5-1,TGCGCCAGCAGCTTCGGGACAGGGATCTACGAGCAGTACTTC,CASSFGTGIYEQYF
-,-,TRBJ1-2,TRBV12-5,TGTGCTAGTGGTAGGGGCCAATTGGTGGGCTACACCTTC,CASGRGQLVGYTF
-,-,TRBJ2-7,TRBV12-5,TGTGCTAGTGGTTTGGTAATCCGGGGAGAGCAGTACTTC,CASGLVIRGEQYF
-,-,TRBJ2-1,TRBV10-3,TGTGCCATCAGTGGAAGGGACTCTTCCAATGAGCAGTTCTTC,CAISGRDSSNEQFF